Each of the 30 T cell receptor beta chains below was sequenced from the same sample in a study of shared clonotypes between healthy human individuals. Only in-frame clones appear in the TCRdb table, and some are missing; sequencing was by immunoSEQ multiplex PCR. The sample gives 2 million to 2.5 million clones, under 95% of which show up once; roughly 0.34% is in the top ten. The sample comprised naive CD4+ T cells from PBMCs. Subset reported: CD45RA+ positively selected. Receptor source: a man aged 18-30 years in good health. Some clones in this sample may be carry-over from other donors' samples.

The V and J genes are TRBV5-1 and TRBJ2-7, with TRBD1 identical over 7 bases. Germline loops: CDR1 SGHRS, CDR2 YFSETQ. This CDR3 contains 15 residues. The V and J ends lost 2 bases and 7 bases, in that order; junction bases with no gene match: 12. The CDR3 protein is CASSLQTTGNEEQYF. In DNA form, the CDR3 reads TGCGCCAGCAGCTTACAGACGACAGGGAATGAGGAGCAGTACTTC. The full variable domain, with the rest looked up from reference TRBV5-1 and TRBJ2-7, is KAGVTQTPRYLIKTRGQQVTLSCSPISGHRSVSWYQQTPGQGLQFLFEYFSETQRNKGNFPGRFSGRQFSNSRSEMNVSTLELGDSALYLCASSLQTTGNEEQYFGPGTRLTVT.

For this clone: Other DNA sequences of this sample code for an identical CDR3. The chain carries TRBV27 and TRBJ1-4, with TRBD1 identical over 7 bases. Germline assignment: CDR1 MNHEY and CDR2 SMNVEV (reference sequence). J gave up 8 bases and V 3 bases, and 3 bases lay outside the gene matches. The CDR3 sequence is 13 residues long. CDR3: CASSFRGLEKLFF. CDR3 nucleotides: TGTGCCAGCAGTTTCAGGGGGTTAGAAAAACTGTTTTTT.

The chain carries TRBV27 and TRBJ2-7; D is uncertain. In germline, CDR1 is MNHEY, CDR2 SMNVEV (reference sequence). The CDR3 is 15 amino acids. V dropped 2 bases and J dropped 2 bases, with 13 bases sitting between them. In DNA, the CDR3 is TGTGCCAGCAGTTTAGAAGCCCTGATACCCTACGAGCAGTACTTC. The encoded protein is CASSLEALIPYEQYF.

The J gene is TRBJ1-2, the V gene TRBV5-8, with 8 bases that match TRBD1. Germline V lookup: CDR1 SGHTS, CDR2 YDEGEE. This CDR3 has 13 residues. V was clipped by 4 bases and J by 5 bases; unmatched bases: 4. The CDR3: CASSTDRVYGYTF. The CDR3 bases are TGTGCCAGCAGCACGGACAGGGTGTATGGCTACACCTTC.

The chain couples TRBV5-4 to TRBJ2-2; possibly TRBD1 or TRBD2 for D (6 bases each). V gave up 2 bases and J gave up 4 bases, with 12 bases separating them. Germline V gene lookup returns CDR1 SGHNT and CDR2 YYREEE (reference sequence). The CDR3 is 15 residues long. The DNA of the CDR3 is TGTGCCAGCAGCTTTGGGGGGCAGGGCACCGGGGAGCTGTTTTTT. It specifies CASSFGGQGTGELFF.

In its sample, this clone was seen once. The chain carries TRBV20-1 and TRBJ2-4; D is undetermined. In germline, CDR1 is DFQATT, CDR2 SNEGSKA (reference sequence). Trimming cost V 2 bases and J 13 bases, with 12 bases left between them. The CDR3 covers 11 residues. The CDR3 region is CSARSRTEQYF. The CDR3 DNA reads TGCAGTGCTAGAAGTAGGACGGAACAGTACTTC.

This sequence joins TRBV2 and TRBJ1-5; D is ambiguous. Per germline, CDR1 SNHLY and CDR2 FYNNEI. This CDR3 contains 16 residues. Trimming removed 3 bases at V and 7 bases at J, with 19 bases between. The CDR3 protein is CASSDYLRQVRQPQHF. CDR3 nucleotide sequence: TGTGCCAGCAGTGATTACCTGCGGCAGGTCCGGCAGCCCCAGCATTTT. The variable domain in full, completed from reference TRBV2 and TRBJ1-5, reads EPEVTQTPSHQVTQMGQEVILRCVPISNHLYFYWYRQILGQKVEFLVSFYNNEISEKSEIFDDQFSVERPDGSNFTLKIRSTKLEDSAMYFCASSDYLRQVRQPQHFGDGTRLSIL.

The chain uses TRBV28 and TRBJ1-1, with a weak D call TRBD1 (5 bases). The CDR3 has 14 residues. CDR1 is MDHEN and CDR2 is SYDVKM in the germline V gene. Between the trimmed V and J ends, which lost 6 bases and 4 bases, there was a span of 15 bases. As DNA, the CDR3 is TGTGCCAGCAGGGGGGAGGGGCTGGGCACTGAAGCTTTCTTT. It encodes CASRGEGLGTEAFF.

The rearrangement joins TRBV9 to TRBJ2-5; no clear D gene. Between the trimmed V and J ends, which lost 0 bases and 2 bases, there was a span of 8 bases. The CDR3 sequence is 14 residues long. CDR1 and CDR2 from the germline V gene are SGDLS and YYNGEE. CDR3: CASSVVGLQETQYF. The CDR3 DNA is TGTGCCAGCAGCGTAGTAGGCTTACAAGAGACCCAGTACTTC.

This clone was seen a few times. The rearrangement joins TRBV6-1 to TRBJ1-5; no clear D. The CDR3 has 13 amino acids. V dropped 2 bases and J dropped 7 bases, with 9 bases sitting between them. Germline CDR1 is MNHNS and CDR2 is SASEGT. CDR3 loop: CASSEWVGQPQHF. The CDR3 DNA reads TGTGCCAGCAGTGAATGGGTTGGGCAGCCCCAGCATTTT.

The V gene is TRBV9, the J gene TRBJ2-4; D is ambiguous. Per germline, CDR1 SGDLS and CDR2 YYNGEE. The CDR3 is 16 amino acids. Trimming cost V 0 bases and J 5 bases, with 15 bases left between them. The CDR3 region is CASSVAPLPVENIQYF. In nucleotides, the CDR3 is TGTGCCAGCAGCGTAGCCCCCCTTCCCGTGGAAAACATTCAGTACTTC.

This chain joins TRBV18 and TRBJ2-7, with 9 bases lining up with TRBD2. CDR3 length equals 15 residues. Germline V gene data show CDR1 as KGHSH and CDR2 as LQKENI. Trimming took 2 bases from V and 6 from J; bases not matched to a gene: 8. The CDR3 bases are TGTGCCAGCTCACCATTGCCTAGCGGGAATCTCGAGCAGTACTTC. Amino acids: CASSPLPSGNLEQYF.

The chain uses TRBV19 and TRBJ1-1; 9 nucleotides line up with TRBD1. The CDR3 sequence is 15 residues long. Germline V gene lookup returns CDR1 LNHDA and CDR2 SQIVND (reference sequence). V shed 7 bases and J 4 bases; nucleotides not matched to a gene: 10. The CDR3 region has the DNA TGTGCCAGTACGACTACAGGGGGCTTTGGCACTGAAGCTTTCTTT. Translating gives CASTTTGGFGTEAFF.

This rearrangement joins TRBV7-9 to TRBJ2-1; TRBD2 aligns across 8 bases. CDR1 SEHNR and CDR2 FQNEAQ come from the germline V gene (reference sequence). J was trimmed by 7 bases and V by 3 bases; bases with no gene match: 8. The CDR3 sequence is 15 residues long. The CDR3 region has the DNA TGTGCCAGCAGCTTCCAAGCGGGAGAGGAAAATGAGCAGTTCTTC. This sequence encodes CASSFQAGEENEQFF.

The chain uses TRBV7-6 and TRBJ1-5; a weak D match, TRBD1 (6 bases). From germline, CDR1 is SGHVS and CDR2 FNYEAQ. The CDR3 is made up of 15 amino acids. V was cut by 5 bases and J by 1 base, with 12 bases left in between. CDR3 residues: CASSVQGGSNQPQHF. The CDR3 region has the DNA TGTGCCAGCAGCGTACAGGGAGGGAGCAATCAGCCCCAGCATTTT. The full variable domain, its missing parts supplied by reference TRBV7-6 and TRBJ1-5, is GAGVSQSPRYKVTKRGQDVALRCDPISGHVSLYWYRQALGQGPEFLTYFNYEAQQDKSGLPNDRFSAERPEGSISTLTIQRTEQRDSAMYRCASSVQGGSNQPQHFGDGTRLSIL.

This clone came up once. V is TRBV5-8 and J is TRBJ1-2, with a possible D match to TRBD1 (5 bases). CDR1 and CDR2 (germline): SGHTS, YDEGEE. V was trimmed by 5 bases and J by 3 bases, leaving 14 bases between them. This CDR3 comprises 14 residues. CDR3 in DNA: TGTGCCAGCAGAAGGACCGGGACGGACTATGGCTACACCTTC. Amino acid sequence: CASRRTGTDYGYTF.

The rearrangement links TRBV27 to TRBJ2-3; possible D gene TRBD1, 6 bases. The germline CDR1 and CDR2 sequences are MNHEY and SMNVEV (reference sequence). The CDR3 totals 13 residues. V was cut by 2 bases and J by 7 bases, with 10 bases left in between. CDR3 sequence: CASSLDRTHTQYF. Here the CDR3 DNA reads TGTGCCAGCAGTTTAGACAGGACACATACGCAGTATTTT.

The J gene is TRBJ1-4, the V gene TRBV7-9, with 7 bases matching TRBD1. Germline lookup yields CDR1 SEHNR and CDR2 FQNEAQ (reference sequence). This CDR3 is built from 17 residues. The junction had 4 bases not matched to a gene; V was cut back by 0 bases and J by 0 bases. CDR3 DNA: TGTGCCAGCAGCTTAGCTGGGACAGCGGCAACTAATGAAAAACTGTTTTTT. It encodes CASSLAGTAATNEKLFF.

About this clone itself: Other nucleotide sequences from this sample produce the same CDR3. V gene TRBV4-3 combines with J gene TRBJ2-7, with TRBD1 matching 7 bases. CDR3 length equals 13 residues. Germline V gene data show CDR1 as LGHNA and CDR2 as YSLEER. V dropped 0 bases and J dropped 6; count of bases not matched to a gene: 2. CDR3 coding DNA: TGCGCCAGCAGCCAAGACAGGGGGTTCGAGCAGTACTTC. Amino acids: CASSQDRGFEQYF.

V gene TRBV11-1 combines with J gene TRBJ2-2; 9 bases line up with TRBD2. Per the germline V gene, CDR1 is SGHAT and CDR2 is FQDESV (reference sequence). The CDR3 sequence is 14 residues long. V shed 2 bases, J shed 5 bases, and the junction held 0 bases outside the gene matches. Here the CDR3 reads CASSLSGRTGELFF. In DNA form, the CDR3 reads TGTGCCAGCAGCTTAAGCGGGAGGACCGGGGAGCTGTTTTTT.

As regards this clone: A junction boundary mismatches the germline segment, possibly from a read error. The rearrangement joins TRBV5-5 to TRBJ2-5, with D tentatively TRBD1 (5 bases). This CDR3 is built from 16 residues. Per germline, CDR1 SGHKS and CDR2 YYEKEE (reference sequence). The CDR3 loop is CASRLALRARTETQYF. The CDR3 DNA reads as TGTGCCAGCCGCTTGGCGCTCAGGGCCAGAACAGAGACCCAGTACTTC.

The chain combines TRBV21-1 with TRBJ2-5; TRBD1, as called in the table, went unchecked against the DNA. TRBV21-1 is reported as a pseudogene. This CDR3 spans 13 amino acids. CDR3 region: CASSKSQQETQYF. CDR3 coding DNA: TGTGCCAGCAGCAAATCCCAGCAAGAGACCCAGTACTTC.

This clone was seen only once. The rearrangement joins TRBV28 to TRBJ2-1; 11 positions agree with TRBD2. Germline CDR1 is MDHEN and CDR2 is SYDVKM. After removal of 5 bases from V and 6 bases from J, the junction contained 6 bases not matched to a gene. The CDR3 consists of 15 residues. The CDR3 reads CASSPLGTSGNEQFF. The CDR3 nucleotides are TGTGCCAGCAGTCCCTTAGGGACTAGCGGCAATGAGCAGTTCTTC.

V and J are TRBV19 and TRBJ1-5, with D uncertain. The V end was cut by 2 bases, the J end by 1 base, with 12 bases between. The CDR3 runs 16 residues. Germline V gene sequence: CDR1 LNHDA, CDR2 SQIVND (reference sequence). In DNA form, the CDR3 reads TGTGCCAGTAGTATAATTCCGGACGCGAGCAATCAGCCCCAGCATTTT. Protein product: CASSIIPDASNQPQHF.

V and J are TRBV6-1 and TRBJ2-7, with D possibly matching TRBD2 (6 bases). This CDR3 comprises 16 residues. Germline V gives CDR1 MNHNS, CDR2 SASEGT. V was trimmed by 4 bases and J by 3 bases, leaving 19 bases between them. For the CDR3, the DNA is TGTGCCAGCAGTGGCTCAATGGGCCTAGCGTTCTACGAGCAGTACTTC. It codes for CASSGSMGLAFYEQYF.

This chain joins TRBV7-6 and TRBJ2-7, with TRBD1 matching over 12 bases. The CDR3 sequence is 16 residues long. The V and J ends lost 5 bases and 6 bases, in that order; junction bases with no gene match: 11. Germline CDR1 is SGHVS and CDR2 is FNYEAQ. CDR3 in DNA: TGTGCCAGCAGCAAAGTCCCGGGACAGGGGGCACGCGAGCAGTACTTC. It specifies CASSKVPGQGAREQYF.

This chain uses TRBV7-3 with TRBJ2-1, with 11 bases lining up with TRBD2. The V gene's germline CDR1 is SGHTA and CDR2 FQGTGA. The trim removed 1 base at V and 7 bases at J, leaving 12 bases unmatched. The CDR3 has 18 residues. The CDR3 nucleotides are TGTGCCAGCAGCTTAAGCCCCGGACTAGCGGGTTCGGTGAATGAGCAGTTCTTC. It encodes CASSLSPGLAGSVNEQFF.

The rearrangement links TRBV19 to TRBJ2-5; TRBD2 might be the D (7 bases). This CDR3 has 15 amino acids. Trimming left V 4 bases short and J 1 base short, with 13 bases between. The germline V gene has CDR1 LNHDA and CDR2 SQIVND (reference sequence). CDR3 sequence reads: CASSNRGAAQETQYF. In DNA, the CDR3 is TGTGCCAGTAGTAACCGGGGGGCAGCCCAAGAGACCCAGTACTTC.

The rearrangement joins TRBV15 to TRBJ2-5, with 7 bases aligning to TRBD1. Germline V lookup: CDR1 LNHNV, CDR2 YYDKDF (reference sequence). The J segment lost 3 bases and the V segment lost 1 base, leaving 2 bases of the junction unmatched. This CDR3 spans 14 amino acids. CDR3 sequence reads: CATSRGQGKETQYF. For the CDR3, the DNA is TGTGCCACCAGCAGAGGACAGGGAAAAGAGACCCAGTACTTC.

J is TRBJ2-7 and V is TRBV4-1; D not resolved. This CDR3 has 17 residues. Germline-derived CDR1 and CDR2 are MGHRA and YSYEKL. Trimming cost V 1 base and J 0 bases, with 16 bases left between them. CDR3 amino acids: CASSQGYSDQNSYEQYF. The CDR3 region has the DNA TGCGCCAGCAGCCAAGGATACTCGGACCAAAACTCCTACGAGCAGTACTTC.